This TCR beta chain is from a study of T cells after yellow fever vaccination. Broader study findings: Compared with primary, the secondary response was weaker and peaked at day 5, not 15. Abundant clonotypes from the bulk population could contaminate FACS-sorted repertoires. Most primary-vaccination clones recurred post-booster (around 95% CD4, 88% CD8).

TCRdb reprocessed the 5' RACE reads with MiXCR, giving one entry per CDR3 protein. Among 610,000 or so distinct CDR3 sequences listed, over 9% were seen once. The sample holds many counts of this clonotype. The target antigen is unknown. The CDR3 is made up of 18 amino acids. CDR1 is SGHRS and CDR2 is YFSETQ in the germline V gene. The V and J ends lost 4 bases and 4 bases respectively, with 24 bases between them. The V call is TRBV5-1, the J call TRBJ2-1; TRBD2 is a possible D gene (5 bases). The material was PBMCs, obtained on the day of the yellow fever booster vaccination. This clonotype was sampled from a man under 40 who received the YFV17D yellow fever vaccine. The CDR3 sequence: CASSPPGSLPGRYNEQFF. Written as DNA, the CDR3 is TGCGCCAGCAGCCCCCCGGGATCTCTACCTGGACGTTACAATGAGCAGTTCTTC. Variable domain in full (rest from reference TRBV5-1 and TRBJ2-1): KAGVTQTPRYLIKTRGQQVTLSCSPISGHRSVSWYQQTPGQGLQFLFEYFSETQRNKGNFPGRFSGRQFSNSRSEMNVSTLELGDSALYLCASSPPGSLPGRYNEQFFGPGTRLTVL.